These 13 T cell receptor beta chains share one sample of origin, sequenced in a study of radiation and T cells in renal cell carcinoma. Documented time point: baseline pretreatment blood. Treatment here: 15 Gy SBRT to primary tumor, nephrectomy 4 weeks later. TCRdb keeps only in-frame clones here, not all; method: immunoSEQ multiplex PCR. The sample lists 150,000 or so clones; about nine tenths were seen once. Here the sequenced sample was blood, taken from a patient whose treatment included radiotherapy and nephrectomy. The receptors were gathered from a woman in her 70s with renal cell carcinoma.

The V gene is TRBV5-4, the J gene TRBJ2-7, with D perhaps being TRBD1 or TRBD2 (7 bases each). The CDR3 loop spans 12 amino acids. CDR1 is SGHNT, CDR2 YYREEE, per germline (reference sequence). Trimming took off 4 bases at V and 9 bases at J, with 14 bases between the two ends. The CDR3 loop is CASSRTGEGQYF. The CDR3 DNA is TGTGCCAGCAGCCGCACAGGGGAGGGGCAGTACTTC. Variable domain in full (rest from reference TRBV5-4 and TRBJ2-7): ETGVTQSPTHLIKTRGQQVTLRCSSQSGHNTVSWYQQALGQGPQFIFQYYREEENGRGNFPPRFSGLQFPNYSSELNVNALELDDSALYLCASSRTGEGQYFGPGTRLTVT.

The chain employs TRBV4-2 and TRBJ1-5; D not resolved. The germline CDR1 and CDR2 sequences are LGHNA and YNFKEQ. The CDR3 contains 15 residues. V gave up 0 bases and J gave up 4 bases, with 10 bases separating them. The CDR3 loop is CASSQDSQTNQPQHF. The DNA of the CDR3 is TGTGCCAGCAGCCAAGACTCGCAGACTAATCAGCCCCAGCATTTT.

The rearrangement links TRBV6-5 to TRBJ2-7; 8 bases are shared with TRBD1. Germline assignment: CDR1 MNHEY and CDR2 SVGAGI. The V and J ends lost 3 bases and 4 bases, in that order; junction bases with no gene match: 5. The CDR3 contains 14 residues. The CDR3 spells CASSYSGTGYEQYF. The CDR3 DNA sequence: TGTGCCAGCAGTTATTCCGGGACAGGATACGAGCAGTACTTC.

J is TRBJ2-3 and V is TRBV5-1; D may match TRBD1 or TRBD2 (5 bases each). The CDR3 is 15 amino acids. Trimming left V 0 bases short and J 5 bases short, with 13 bases between. Germline V gene data show CDR1 as SGHRS and CDR2 as YFSETQ. CDR3 DNA: TGCGCCAGCAGCTTGGGATTACTAGGGGTAGATACGCAGTATTTT. Its translation is CASSLGLLGVDTQYF.

The chain joins TRBV5-1 to TRBJ2-5; perhaps D is TRBD1 or TRBD2 (5 bases each). This CDR3 has 15 amino acids. The germline V gene encodes CDR1 SGHRS and CDR2 YFSETQ. V was clipped by 2 bases and J by 4 bases, with 15 bases between them. CDR3 in DNA: TGCGCCAGCAGCTTACTCGGGGCCCTCCGAGAGACCCAGTACTTC. Amino acids: CASSLLGALRETQYF.

This chain connects TRBV7-2 to TRBJ2-7; possibly TRBD1 for D (6 bases). Germline assignment: CDR1 SGHTA and CDR2 FQGNSA. Trimming removed 0 bases at V and 3 bases at J, with 9 bases between. The CDR3 loop spans 14 amino acids. In DNA, the CDR3 is TGTGCCAGCAGCTTAGCGACAGGTTTCTACGAGCAGTACTTC. The encoded protein is CASSLATGFYEQYF.

The V call is TRBV28, the J call TRBJ1-2; D uncertain. Germline V gene lookup returns CDR1 MDHEN and CDR2 SYDVKM. The V and J ends lost 1 base and 8 bases respectively, with 14 bases between them. The CDR3 runs to 14 residues. CDR3 nucleotides: TGTGCCAGCAGTTTATCACCGAATCTTGGGGGCTACACCTTC. It yields the protein CASSLSPNLGGYTF.

CDR3 protein: CASSIGTGTNEKLFF. Written as DNA, the CDR3 is TGTGCCAGTAGTATAGGGACGGGTACTAATGAAAAACTGTTTTTT. This chain connects TRBV19 to TRBJ1-4; D is ambiguous. Germline V gives CDR1 LNHDA, CDR2 SQIVND (reference sequence). The V and J ends lost 1 base and 2 bases respectively, with 8 bases between them. CDR3 length: 15 amino acids.

The chain uses TRBV6-1 and TRBJ2-3, with 8 bases lining up with TRBD2. Germline CDR1 reads MNHNS; CDR2 reads SASEGT. Unmatched junction bases numbered 13, after V lost 11 bases and J lost 3 bases. The CDR3 is made up of 15 amino acids. CDR3 amino acids: CAGASGTRGTDTQYF. CDR3 in DNA: TGTGCCGGGGCATCCGGGACTAGAGGGACAGATACGCAGTATTTT.

This sequence joins TRBV6-5 and TRBJ1-6, with D maybe TRBD1 (5 bases). Between the trimmed V and J ends, which lost 5 bases and 7 bases, there was a span of 12 bases. This CDR3 has 14 amino acids. The germline gives CDR1 MNHEY, CDR2 SVGAGI. The CDR3 DNA follows: TGTGCCAGCAGTACCAGGGTACCAAATTCACCCCTCCACTTT. It codes for CASSTRVPNSPLHF.

This chain links TRBV5-1 with TRBJ2-3; tentative D call: TRBD2 (6 bases). This CDR3 contains 14 residues. The V gene's germline CDR1 is SGHRS and CDR2 YFSETQ. V lost 0 bases and J 3 bases, leaving 8 bases between the germline ends. CDR3 amino acids: CASSLGLGTDTQYF. The CDR3, as DNA: TGCGCCAGCAGCTTGGGACTAGGGACAGATACGCAGTATTTT.

V and J are TRBV5-6 and TRBJ1-6; D not resolved. The CDR3 consists of 13 residues. Per germline, CDR1 SGHDT and CDR2 YYEEEE. V gave up 0 bases and J gave up 7 bases, with 5 bases separating them. The CDR3 bases are TGTGCCAGCAGCTTGGATCAAAATTCACCCCTCCACTTT. It codes for CASSLDQNSPLHF. The entire variable domain, with the rest obtained from reference TRBV5-6 and TRBJ1-6, is as follows: DAGVTQSPTHLIKTRGQQVTLRCSPKSGHDTVSWYQQALGQGPQFIFQYYEEEERQRGNFPDRFSGHQFPNYSSELNVNALLLGDSALYLCASSLDQNSPLHFGNGTRLTVT.

The genes are TRBV5-4 and TRBJ1-1; no definite D call. The CDR3 contains 16 residues. Per germline, CDR1 SGHNT and CDR2 YYREEE (reference sequence). The germline V and J ends were trimmed by 4 bases and 1 base, with 17 bases remaining between them. In DNA, the CDR3 is TGTGCCAGCAGCCTTCCCGCGGGAGAGGGGAACACTGAAGCTTTCTTT. Its translation is CASSLPAGEGNTEAFF.